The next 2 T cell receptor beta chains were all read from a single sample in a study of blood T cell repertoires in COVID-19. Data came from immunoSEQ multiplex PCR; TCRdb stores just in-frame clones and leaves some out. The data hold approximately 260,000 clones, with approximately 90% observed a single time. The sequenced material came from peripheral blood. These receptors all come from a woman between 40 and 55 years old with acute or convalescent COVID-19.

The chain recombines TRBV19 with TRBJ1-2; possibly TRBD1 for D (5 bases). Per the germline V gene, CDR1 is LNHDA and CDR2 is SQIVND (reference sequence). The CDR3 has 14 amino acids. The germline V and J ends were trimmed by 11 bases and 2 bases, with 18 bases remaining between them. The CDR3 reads CAATGGPLNYGYTF. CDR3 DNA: TGTGCCGCTACGGGGGGTCCATTGAACTATGGCTACACCTTC.

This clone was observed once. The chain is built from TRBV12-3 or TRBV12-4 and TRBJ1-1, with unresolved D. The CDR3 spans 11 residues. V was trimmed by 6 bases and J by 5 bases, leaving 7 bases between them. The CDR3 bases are TGTGCCAGCAGCGAGGGTACTGAAGCTTTCTTT. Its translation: CASSEGTEAFF.